This TCR beta chain stems from a study of patients and donors after allogeneic stem cell transplantation. CDR1 SGHNT and CDR2 YENEEA come from the germline V gene. With V trimmed by 4 bases and J by 3 bases, 6 bases remained unmatched. The CDR3 has 15 residues. TCRdb redid the calling of the RT-PCR reads with MiXCR, one entry per CDR3 protein. This sample has approximately 61,000 distinct CDR3 sequences; roughly 15% occur once, and the top ten carry roughly 34%. This clonotype was seen only a few times. The chain uses TRBV11-3 and TRBJ1-1; TRBD1 agrees at 9 bases. Sequenced input: blood, either unsorted or a sorted T cell fraction (not recorded which). This receptor was taken from a human donor who was either an allogeneic HSCT recipient or a stem cell or donor lymphocyte infusion donor (not recorded which). It is not recorded whose cells these are; they may come from a transplant donor. The CDR3 region has the DNA TGTGCCAGCAGCTATGCCGGGACAGGGTACACTGAAGCTTTCTTT. It specifies CASSYAGTGYTEAFF.